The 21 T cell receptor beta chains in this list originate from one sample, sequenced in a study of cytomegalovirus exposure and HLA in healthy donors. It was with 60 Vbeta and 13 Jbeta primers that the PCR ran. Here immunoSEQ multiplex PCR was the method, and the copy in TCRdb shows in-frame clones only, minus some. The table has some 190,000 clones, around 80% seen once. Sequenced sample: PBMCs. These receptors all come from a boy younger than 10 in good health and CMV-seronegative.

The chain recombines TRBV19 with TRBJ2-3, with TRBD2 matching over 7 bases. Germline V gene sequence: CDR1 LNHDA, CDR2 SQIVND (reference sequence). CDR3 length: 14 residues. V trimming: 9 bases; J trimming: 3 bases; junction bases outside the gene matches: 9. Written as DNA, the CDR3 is TGTGCCAGCGCGGGGGACGACGGGACAGATACGCAGTATTTT. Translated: CASAGDDGTDTQYF.

The CDR3 bases are TGTGCCAGCAGTGAACACAGATTGTACACGAACACCGGGGAGCTGTTTTTT. Protein product: CASSEHRLYTNTGELFF. This chain joins TRBV6-1 and TRBJ2-2; D is uncertain. The ends were cut back, 2 bases at V and 0 bases at J, with 13 bases in the middle. The CDR3 is 17 residues long. Germline V gene data show CDR1 as MNHNS and CDR2 as SASEGT.

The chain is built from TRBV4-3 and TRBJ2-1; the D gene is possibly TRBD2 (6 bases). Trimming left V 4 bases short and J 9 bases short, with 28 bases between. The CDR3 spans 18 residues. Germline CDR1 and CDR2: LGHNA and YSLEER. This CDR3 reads CASSLHPSTSSGRIEQFF. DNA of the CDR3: TGCGCCAGCAGCCTCCACCCATCGACTAGTTCCGGCCGGATTGAGCAGTTCTTC.

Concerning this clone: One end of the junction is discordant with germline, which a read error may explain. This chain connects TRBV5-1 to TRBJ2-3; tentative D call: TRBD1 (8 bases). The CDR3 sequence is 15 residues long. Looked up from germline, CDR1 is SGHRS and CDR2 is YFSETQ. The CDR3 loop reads CASSLSTSGTGTQYF. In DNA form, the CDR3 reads TGCGCCAGCAGCTTGAGCACAAGCGGGACAGGTACGCAGTATTTT.

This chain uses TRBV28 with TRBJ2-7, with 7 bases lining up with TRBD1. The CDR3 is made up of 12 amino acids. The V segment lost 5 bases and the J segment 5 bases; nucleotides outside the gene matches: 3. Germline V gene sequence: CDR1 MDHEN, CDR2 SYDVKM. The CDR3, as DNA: TGTGCCAGCAGTCGACAGGGCGACGAGCAGTACTTC. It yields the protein CASSRQGDEQYF. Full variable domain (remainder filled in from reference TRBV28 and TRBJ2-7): DVKVTQSSRYLVKRTGEKVFLECVQDMDHENMFWYRQDPGLGLRLIYFSYDVKMKEKGDIPEGYSVSREKKERFSLILESASTNQTSMYLCASSRQGDEQYFGPGTRLTVT.

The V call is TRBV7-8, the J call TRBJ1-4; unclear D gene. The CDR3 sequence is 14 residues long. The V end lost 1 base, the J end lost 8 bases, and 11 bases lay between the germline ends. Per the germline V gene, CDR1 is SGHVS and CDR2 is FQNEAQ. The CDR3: CASSLGLSGEKLFF. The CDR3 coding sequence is TGTGCCAGCAGCTTAGGCCTTAGCGGGGAAAAACTGTTTTTT.

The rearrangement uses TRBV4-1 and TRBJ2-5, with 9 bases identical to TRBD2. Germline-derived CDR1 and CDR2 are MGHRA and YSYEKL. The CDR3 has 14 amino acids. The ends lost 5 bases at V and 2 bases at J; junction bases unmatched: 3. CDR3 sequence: CASSASGVQETQYF. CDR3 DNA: TGCGCCAGCAGCGCTAGCGGGGTACAAGAGACCCAGTACTTC.

CDR3 sequence: CASSIAARGPLHF. For the CDR3, the DNA is TGTGCCAGTAGTATAGCTGCCCGGGGACCCCTCCACTTT. The chain links TRBV19 to TRBJ1-6; D call uncertain. Germline CDR1 reads LNHDA; CDR2 reads SQIVND (reference sequence). Trimming pared 1 base from V and 12 bases from J, leaving 10 bases between. The CDR3 is made up of 13 amino acids. Full variable domain (remainder filled in from reference TRBV19 and TRBJ1-6): DGGITQSPKYLFRKEGQNVTLSCEQNLNHDAMYWYRQDPGQGLRLIYYSQIVNDFQKGDIAEGYSVSREKKESFPLTVTSAQKNPTAFYLCASSIAARGPLHFGNGTRLTVT.

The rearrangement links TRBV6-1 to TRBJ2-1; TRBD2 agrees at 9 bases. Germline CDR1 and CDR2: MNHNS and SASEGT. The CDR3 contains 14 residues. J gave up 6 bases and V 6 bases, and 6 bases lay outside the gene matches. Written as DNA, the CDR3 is TGTGCCAGCAGAGGGACTAGCTACCCCAATGAGCAGTTCTTC. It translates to CASRGTSYPNEQFF.

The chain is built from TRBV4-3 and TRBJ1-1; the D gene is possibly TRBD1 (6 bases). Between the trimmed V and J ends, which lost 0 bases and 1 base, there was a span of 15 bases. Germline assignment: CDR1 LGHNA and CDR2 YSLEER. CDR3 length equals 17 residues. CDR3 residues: CASSQDITGRGNTEAFF. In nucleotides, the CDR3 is TGCGCCAGCAGCCAAGATATAACAGGCAGGGGGAACACTGAAGCTTTCTTT.

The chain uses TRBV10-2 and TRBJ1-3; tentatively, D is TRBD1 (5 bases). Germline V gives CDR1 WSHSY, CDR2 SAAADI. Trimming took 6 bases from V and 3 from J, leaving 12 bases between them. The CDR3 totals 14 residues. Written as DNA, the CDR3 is TGCGCCAGCAGCCCCAGGGAATATGGAAACACCATATATTTT. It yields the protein CASSPREYGNTIYF.

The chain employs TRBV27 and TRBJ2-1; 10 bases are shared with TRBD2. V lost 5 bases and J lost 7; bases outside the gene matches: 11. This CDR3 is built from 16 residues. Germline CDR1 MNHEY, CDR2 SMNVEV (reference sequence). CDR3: CASSPRAGGARNEQFF. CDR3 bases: TGTGCCAGCAGTCCCCGAGCGGGGGGGGCCAGGAATGAGCAGTTCTTC.

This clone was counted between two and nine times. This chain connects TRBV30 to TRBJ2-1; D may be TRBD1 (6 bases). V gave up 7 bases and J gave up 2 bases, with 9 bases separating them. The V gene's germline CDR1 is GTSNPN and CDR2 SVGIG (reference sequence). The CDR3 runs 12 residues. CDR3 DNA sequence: TGTGCCTCGTACAGGGCCTACAATGAGCAGTTCTTC. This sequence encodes CASYRAYNEQFF.

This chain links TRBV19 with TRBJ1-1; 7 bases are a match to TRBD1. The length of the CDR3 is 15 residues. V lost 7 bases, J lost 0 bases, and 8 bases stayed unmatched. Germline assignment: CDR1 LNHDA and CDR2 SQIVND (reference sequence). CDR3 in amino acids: CASIKRGQMNTEAFF. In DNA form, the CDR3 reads TGTGCCAGTATAAAGAGGGGACAGATGAACACTGAAGCTTTCTTT.

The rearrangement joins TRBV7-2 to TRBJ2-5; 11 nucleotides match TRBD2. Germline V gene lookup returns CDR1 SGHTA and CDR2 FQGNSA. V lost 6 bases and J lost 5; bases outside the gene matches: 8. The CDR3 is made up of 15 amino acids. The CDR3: CASRSNLAGGETQYF. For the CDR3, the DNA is TGTGCCAGCAGATCTAACTTAGCGGGGGGGGAGACCCAGTACTTC.

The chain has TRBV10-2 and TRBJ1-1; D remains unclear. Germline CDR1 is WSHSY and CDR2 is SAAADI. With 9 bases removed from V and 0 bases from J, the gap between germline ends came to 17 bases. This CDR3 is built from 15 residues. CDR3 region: CASTPGSAMNTEAFF. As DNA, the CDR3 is TGCGCCAGTACCCCTGGCAGTGCCATGAACACTGAAGCTTTCTTT.

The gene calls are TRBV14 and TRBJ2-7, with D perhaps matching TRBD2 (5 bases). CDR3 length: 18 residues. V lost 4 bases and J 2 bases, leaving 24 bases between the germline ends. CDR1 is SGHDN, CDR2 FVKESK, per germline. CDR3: CASSLSIRGLRSPYEQYF. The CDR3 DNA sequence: TGTGCCAGCAGCCTATCCATTCGTGGACTCCGGAGCCCCTACGAGCAGTACTTC. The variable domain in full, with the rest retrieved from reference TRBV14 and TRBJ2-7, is EAGVTQFPSHSVIEKGQTVTLRCDPISGHDNLYWYRRVMGKEIKFLLHFVKESKQDESGMPNNRFLAERTGGTYSTLKVQPAELEDSGVYFCASSLSIRGLRSPYEQYFGPGTRLTVT.

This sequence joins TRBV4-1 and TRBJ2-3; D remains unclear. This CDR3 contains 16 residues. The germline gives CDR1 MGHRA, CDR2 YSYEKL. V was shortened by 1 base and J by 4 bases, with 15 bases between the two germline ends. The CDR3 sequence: CASSQVRRPGADTQYF. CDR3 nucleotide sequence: TGCGCCAGCAGCCAAGTACGGAGACCGGGTGCAGATACGCAGTATTTT.

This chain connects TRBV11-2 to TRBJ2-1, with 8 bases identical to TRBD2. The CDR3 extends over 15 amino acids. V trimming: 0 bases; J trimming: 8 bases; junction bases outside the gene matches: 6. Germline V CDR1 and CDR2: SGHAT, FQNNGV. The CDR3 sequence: CASSLDFSGADEQFF. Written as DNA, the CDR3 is TGTGCCAGCAGCTTAGATTTTAGCGGGGCCGATGAGCAGTTCTTC.

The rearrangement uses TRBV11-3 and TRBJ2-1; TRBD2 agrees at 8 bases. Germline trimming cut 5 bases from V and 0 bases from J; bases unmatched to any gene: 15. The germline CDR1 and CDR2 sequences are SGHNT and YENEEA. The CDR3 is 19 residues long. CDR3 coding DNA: TGTGCCAGCAGCGTGGGGCAGGTTAGCGGGGAAAGCTCCTACAATGAGCAGTTCTTC. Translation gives CASSVGQVSGESSYNEQFF.

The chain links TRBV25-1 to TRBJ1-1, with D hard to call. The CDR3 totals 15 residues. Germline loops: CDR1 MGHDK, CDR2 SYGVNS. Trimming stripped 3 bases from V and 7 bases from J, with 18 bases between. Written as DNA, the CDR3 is TGTGCCAGCAGTGAGAATAATCCGGTGGCGGGTGAAGCTTTCTTT. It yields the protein CASSENNPVAGEAFF.